The 2 T cell receptor beta chains below come from one sample, sequenced in a study of T cell responses to AZD1222 COVID-19 vaccine. Using immunoSEQ multiplex PCR, the repertoire was profiled, and TCRdb retains in-frame clones only, with some absent. The data contain fewer than 150,000 clones, under 95% of them seen just once; the ten biggest clones take up 4.5% to 5.5%. The specimen comprised peripheral blood, sampled on day 0 of AZD1222 vaccination. These receptors all stem from an adult in good health.

The chain has TRBV6-5 and TRBJ1-2, with 7 bases aligning to TRBD1. Looked up from germline, CDR1 is MNHEY and CDR2 is SVGAGI. The CDR3 is 15 amino acids. V was clipped by 1 base and J by 6 bases; unmatched bases: 8. The CDR3 DNA reads TGTGCCAGCAGTTACTTTCCCCAGGGGGGAAATGGCTACACCTTC. Its protein is CASSYFPQGGNGYTF.

The rearrangement links TRBV19 to TRBJ2-3; a possible D gene is TRBD2 (5 bases). The CDR3 extends over 18 amino acids. V lost 1 base to trimming and J lost 1 base, with 18 bases between them. Germline CDR1 and CDR2: LNHDA and SQIVND (reference sequence). CDR3 bases: TGTGCCAGTAGTATAGCCGTCAGTTCGGACTTCCGCACAGATACGCAGTATTTT. Translating gives CASSIAVSSDFRTDTQYF. Supplemented by reference TRBV19 and TRBJ2-3, the full variable domain reads DGGITQSPKYLFRKEGQNVTLSCEQNLNHDAMYWYRQDPGQGLRLIYYSQIVNDFQKGDIAEGYSVSREKKESFPLTVTSAQKNPTAFYLCASSIAVSSDFRTDTQYFGPGTRLTVL.